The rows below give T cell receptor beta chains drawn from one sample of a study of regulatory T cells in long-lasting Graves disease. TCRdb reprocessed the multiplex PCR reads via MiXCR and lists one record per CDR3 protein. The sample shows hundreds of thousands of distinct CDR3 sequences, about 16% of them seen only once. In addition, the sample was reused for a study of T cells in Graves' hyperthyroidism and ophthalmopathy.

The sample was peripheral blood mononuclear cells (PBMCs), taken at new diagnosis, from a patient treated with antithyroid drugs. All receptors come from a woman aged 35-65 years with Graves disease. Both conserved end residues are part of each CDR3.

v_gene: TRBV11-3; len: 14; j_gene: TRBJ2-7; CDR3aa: CASSNRGGSYEQYF
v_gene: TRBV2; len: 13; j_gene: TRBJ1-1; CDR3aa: CASSADGNTEAFF
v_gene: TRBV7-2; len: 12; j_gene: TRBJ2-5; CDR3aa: CASSLAPGPPHF
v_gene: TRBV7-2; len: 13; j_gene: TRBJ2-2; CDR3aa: CARKPGGGGELLF
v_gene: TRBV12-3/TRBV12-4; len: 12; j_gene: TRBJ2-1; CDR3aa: CAGRFSGNEQFF
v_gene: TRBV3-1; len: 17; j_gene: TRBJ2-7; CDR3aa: CASSTSGGGASSYEQYF
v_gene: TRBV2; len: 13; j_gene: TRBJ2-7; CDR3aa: CASSAQGGYEQYF
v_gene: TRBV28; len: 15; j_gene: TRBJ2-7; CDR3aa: CASSFRGQPLYEQYF
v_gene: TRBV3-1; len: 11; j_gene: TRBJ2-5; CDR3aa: CASKLVEAQYF
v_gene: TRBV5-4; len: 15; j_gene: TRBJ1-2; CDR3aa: CASSLAAGGRYGYTF
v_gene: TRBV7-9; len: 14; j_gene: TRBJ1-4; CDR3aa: CASSPKERDEKLFF
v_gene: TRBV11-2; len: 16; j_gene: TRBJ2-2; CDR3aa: CASSSPPALGTGELFF
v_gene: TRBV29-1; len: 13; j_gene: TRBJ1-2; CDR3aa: CSVDTGATYGYTF
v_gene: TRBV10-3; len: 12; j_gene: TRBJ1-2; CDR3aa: CAISEGTDGYTF
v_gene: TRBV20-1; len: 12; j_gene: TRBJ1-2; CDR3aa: CSGRQGDHGYTF
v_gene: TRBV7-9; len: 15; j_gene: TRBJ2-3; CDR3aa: CASSLQGDSTDTQYF
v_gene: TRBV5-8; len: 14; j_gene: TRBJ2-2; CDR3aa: CASSGQGQTGELFF
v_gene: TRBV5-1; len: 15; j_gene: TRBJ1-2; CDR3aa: CASSLAGKKSYGYTF
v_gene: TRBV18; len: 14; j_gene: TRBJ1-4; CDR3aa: CASSTTGLGEKLFF
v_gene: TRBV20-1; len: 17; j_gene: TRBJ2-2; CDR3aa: CSASGGLAGGPIGELFF
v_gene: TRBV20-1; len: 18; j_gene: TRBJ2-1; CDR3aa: CSARDRSGGASSYNEQFF
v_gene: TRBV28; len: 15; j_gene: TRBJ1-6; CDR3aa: CASSRVVSGNSPLHF
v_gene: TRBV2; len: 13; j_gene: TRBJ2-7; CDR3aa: CASSTTETYEQYF